The rows below give T cell receptor beta chains drawn from one sample of a study of blood T cell repertoires in COVID-19. Some clones are missing from TCRdb's copy, which holds only in-frame ones; the method was immunoSEQ multiplex PCR. The sample lists under 350,000 clones, more than 75% occurring once. The specimen was PBMCs or T cells enriched from blood (not recorded which). These receptor sequences come from a man aged 25-45 years who had recovered from COVID-19. Each CDR3 is given with its conserved first and last residue. The D gene is left open where the match is weak. A clone size is listed for some rows: how often the clone was seen (once, few, many), or a class if it is expanded.

clone size,D gene,J gene,V gene,CDR3 DNA,CDR3 protein
NA,TRBD2,TRBJ2-2,TRBV11-3,TGTGCCAGCAGCTCCCGGACTAGCGGGAAGACCGGGGAGCTGTTTTTT,CASSSRTSGKTGELFF
NA,NA,TRBJ1-1,TRBV7-9,TGTGCCAGCAGCCGCGGGGGGGACCCAGAAGCTTTCTTT,CASSRGGDPEAFF
NA,TRBD1,TRBJ2-3,TRBV7-6,TGTGCCAGCAGCTCCCGGACAGGGCTCGCAGATACGCAGTATTTT,CASSSRTGLADTQYF
few,NA,TRBJ1-2,TRBV3-1/TRBV3-2,TGTGCCAGCAGCCAACATAACTATGGCTACACCTTC,CASSQHNYGYTF
NA,TRBD1,TRBJ2-2,TRBV11-2,TGTGCCAGCAGCTTAGGCCCGGGACAGGGGGCGGACACCGGGGAGCTGTTTTTT,CASSLGPGQGADTGELFF
NA,TRBD1,TRBJ2-5,TRBV5-4,TGTGCCAGCAGCTTGGACGGGACAGGGGGCCCAAAGACCCAGTACTTC,CASSLDGTGGPKTQYF
NA,TRBD1,TRBJ2-3,TRBV24-1,TGTGCCACCAGTTGGGGGACAGGGGTAGCTGATACGCAGTATTTT,CATSWGTGVADTQYF
NA,NA,TRBJ1-1,TRBV3-1/TRBV3-2,TGTGCCAGCAGCCTTTCAGGCCGTGAAGCTTTCTTT,CASSLSGREAFF
NA,NA,TRBJ1-3,TRBV5-6,TGTGCCAGCAGCTTGGCTGGACCTTACAGGTCCGGAAACACCATATATTTT,CASSLAGPYRSGNTIYF
NA,TRBD2,TRBJ2-7,TRBV27,TGTGCCAGCGGACTTGGGCGGGGGAGCGAGCAGTACTTC,CASGLGRGSEQYF
NA,NA,TRBJ1-6,TRBV9,TGTGCCAGCAGCCCATCATCCCAGGGGCATCGGTCACCCCTCCACTTT,CASSPSSQGHRSPLHF
few,TRBD1,TRBJ2-7,TRBV14,TGTGCCAGCAGCTCCCACAGGGGGAACCACGAGCAGTACTTC,CASSSHRGNHEQYF
once,NA,TRBJ1-2,TRBV19,TGTGCCAGTTCGGACCGAGGGAGAGTAAATGGCTACACCTTC,CASSDRGRVNGYTF